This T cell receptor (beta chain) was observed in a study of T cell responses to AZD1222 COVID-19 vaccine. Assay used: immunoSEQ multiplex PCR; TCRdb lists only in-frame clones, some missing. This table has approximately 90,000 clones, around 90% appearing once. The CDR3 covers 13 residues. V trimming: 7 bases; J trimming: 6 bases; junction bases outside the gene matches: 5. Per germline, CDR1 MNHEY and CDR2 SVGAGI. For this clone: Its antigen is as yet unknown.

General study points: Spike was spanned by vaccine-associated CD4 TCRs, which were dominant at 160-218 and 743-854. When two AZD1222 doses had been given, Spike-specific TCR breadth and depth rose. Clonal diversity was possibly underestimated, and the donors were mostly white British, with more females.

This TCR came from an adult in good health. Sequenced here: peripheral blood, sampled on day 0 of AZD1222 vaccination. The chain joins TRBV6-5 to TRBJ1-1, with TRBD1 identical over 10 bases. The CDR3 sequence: CASNLGQGAEAFF. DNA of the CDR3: TGTGCCAGCAACCTCGGACAGGGGGCTGAAGCTTTCTTT.